The 6 T cell receptor beta chains presented below share a single source sample, sequenced in a study of T-cell memory formation after mild COVID-19. One entry per CDR3 protein results from TCRdb running MiXCR on the 5' RACE reads. This sample has 170,000 or so distinct CDR3 sequences; 30% to 35% occur once, and the top ten carry about 12%. The specimen sequenced was PBMCs or a T cell subset sorted from them (not recorded which). The receptors shown here come from an adult woman who had mild COVID-19 (a few samples of this study predate the infection). Cell type and time point are not known.

In its sample, this clonotype was seen a few times. J is TRBJ2-1 and V is TRBV7-2; D perhaps matches TRBD2 (6 bases). V shed 8 bases and J shed 3 bases, with 17 bases lying between them. CDR3 length: 15 amino acids. Germline assignment: CDR1 SGHTA and CDR2 FQGNSA. Written as DNA, the CDR3 is TGTGCCAGCGGCACTAGCCGGAGCAACTACAATGAGCAGTTCTTC. Translated: CASGTSRSNYNEQFF. Variable domain in full (rest from reference TRBV7-2 and TRBJ2-1): GAGVSQSPSNKVTEKGKDVELRCDPISGHTALYWYRQSLGQGLEFLIYFQGNSAPDKSGLPSDRFSAERTGGSVSTLTIQRTQQEDSAVYLCASGTSRSNYNEQFFGPGTRLTVL.

The gene calls are TRBV4-1 and TRBJ2-1; weak D call: TRBD2 (6 bases). This CDR3 has 16 residues. The germline CDR1 and CDR2 sequences are MGHRA and YSYEKL. Trimming removed 4 bases at V and 9 bases at J, with 22 bases between. The CDR3 sequence is CASSPTWDSELGEQFF. CDR3 DNA sequence: TGCGCCAGCAGCCCAACGTGGGACTCTGAATTAGGTGAGCAGTTCTTC.

The rearrangement uses TRBV12-3 or TRBV12-4 and TRBJ2-1, with D perhaps TRBD1 or TRBD2 (6 bases each). This CDR3 contains 14 residues. V lost 6 bases to trimming and J lost 10 bases, with 19 bases between them. The CDR3 DNA follows: TGTGCCAGCAGCTGGACAGTCCGGGAGAACGAGCAGTTCTTC. This gives the protein CASSWTVRENEQFF.

The genes are TRBV6-5 and TRBJ1-2; D perhaps matches TRBD1 (6 bases). Looked up from germline, CDR1 is MNHEY and CDR2 is SVGAGI. The CDR3 runs to 13 residues. Trimming cost V 5 bases and J 6 bases, with 13 bases left between them. In DNA form, the CDR3 reads TGTGCCAGCAGTACTACAGGGTTTGATGGCTACACCTTC. Translating it yields CASSTTGFDGYTF.

This clonotype turned up a few times. V and J are TRBV11-3 and TRBJ2-5, with D perhaps TRBD2 (5 bases). Between the trimmed V and J ends, which lost 5 bases and 3 bases, there was a span of 13 bases. The CDR3 sequence is 14 residues long. Germline V gene sequence: CDR1 SGHNT, CDR2 YENEEA. CDR3 nucleotides: TGTGCCAGCAGCCTACGGACTTCGAAAGAGACCCAGTACTTC. Its protein product is CASSLRTSKETQYF. Full variable domain (rest looked up from reference TRBV11-3 and TRBJ2-5): EAGVVQSPRYKIIEKKQPVAFWCNPISGHNTLYWYLQNLGQGPELLIRYENEEAVDDSQLPKDRFSAERLKGVDSTLKIQPAELGDSAVYLCASSLRTSKETQYFGPGTRLLVL.

The chain employs TRBV12-3 or TRBV12-4 and TRBJ2-3; 7 bases line up with TRBD1. This CDR3 comprises 15 residues. V trimming: 6 bases; J trimming: 4 bases; junction bases outside the gene matches: 10. This chain's CDR3 is CASSSSQGNPDTQYF. CDR3 DNA sequence: TGTGCCAGCAGCTCCTCACAGGGGAACCCAGATACGCAGTATTTT.